This T cell receptor (beta chain) derives from a study of technical replicates of blood from a few donors. The trim removed 0 bases at V and 9 bases at J, leaving 8 bases unmatched. The CDR3 is made up of 15 amino acids. Germline V gene lookup returns CDR1 SGHTA and CDR2 FQGTGA. Produced via immunoSEQ multiplex PCR; TCRdb's table is partial and in-frame only. The repertoire includes around 75,000 clones, 75% to 95% of them detected once, and approximately 0.28% sits in the top ten. The sample comprised T cells isolated from PBMCs. The V gene is TRBV7-3, the J gene TRBJ2-1; 7 bases align to TRBD2. This TCR derives from a human donor in good health. The CDR3 DNA follows: TGTGCCAGCAGCTTAACGGGGCTGGGGAGGGGTGAGCAGTTCTTC. Its translation is CASSLTGLGRGEQFF. The full variable domain, rest sourced from reference TRBV7-3 and TRBJ2-1, is GAGVSQTPSNKVTEKGKYVELRCDPISGHTALYWYRQSLGQGPEFLIYFQGTGAADDSGLPNDRFFAVRPEGSVSTLKIQRTERGDSAVYLCASSLTGLGRGEQFFGPGTRLTVL.